This T cell receptor beta chain came from a study of molecular identifiers for immune sequencing clone quantification. Study-wide results and limits: Should identical TCR molecules share a barcode, the sizes of highly expanded clones could be underestimated.

Naive CD8 libraries were made from about 19,000 to 1,100,000 sorted cells, and they used 10%, 30% or 50% RNA. Sorting captured naive CD8 T cells as CD8+CD4-CCR7+CD45RA+. Bulk libraries came from a prior protocol with listed TCR primers. One entry per CDR3 protein results from TCRdb running MiXCR on the PCR reads. This sample yields approximately 90,000 distinct CDR3 sequences, of which 21% are seen a single time; 0.85% to 1.2% belongs to the top ten. A few counts support this clonotype. Its target is not known. Input material: naive CD8+ T cells from blood, with Jurkat cell RNA spiked in. As for subset: FACS-sorted CD8+CD4-CCR7+CD45RA+ naive T cells. This sequence originates from a human donor in good health. Some libraries in this study had Jurkat cell RNA spiked in.

The CDR3 loop is CASSFGQTPTYEQYF. CDR3 sequence (DNA): TGCGCCAGCAGCTTTGGACAGACGCCAACCTACGAGCAGTACTTC. This chain connects TRBV5-1 to TRBJ2-7; D might be TRBD1 (6 bases). This CDR3 is 15 amino acids long. V lost 2 bases, J lost 2 bases, and 14 bases lay in between. Germline V gives CDR1 SGHRS, CDR2 YFSETQ.